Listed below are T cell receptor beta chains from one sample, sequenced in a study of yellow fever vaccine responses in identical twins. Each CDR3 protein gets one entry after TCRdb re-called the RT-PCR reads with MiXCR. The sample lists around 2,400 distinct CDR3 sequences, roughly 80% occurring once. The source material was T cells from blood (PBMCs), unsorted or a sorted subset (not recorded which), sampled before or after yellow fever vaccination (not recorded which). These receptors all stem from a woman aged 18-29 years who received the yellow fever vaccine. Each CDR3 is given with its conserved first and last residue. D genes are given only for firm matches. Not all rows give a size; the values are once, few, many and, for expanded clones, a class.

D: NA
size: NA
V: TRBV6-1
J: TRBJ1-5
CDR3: CASRQGNQPQHF
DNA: TGTGCCAGCAGACAGGGTAATCAGCCCCAGCATTTT

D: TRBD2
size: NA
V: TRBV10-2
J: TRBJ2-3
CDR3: CASQTSGTTDTQYF
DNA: TGCGCCAGCCAGACTAGCGGGACCACAGATACGCAGTATTTT

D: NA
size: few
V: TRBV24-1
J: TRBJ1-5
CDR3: CATSSGERSNQPQHF
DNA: TGTGCCACCAGTTCCGGAGAGAGAAGCAATCAGCCCCAGCATTTT

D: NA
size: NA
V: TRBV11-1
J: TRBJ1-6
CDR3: CATQNRKDSPLHF
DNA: TGTGCCACCCAAAACAGGAAGGATTCACCCCTCCACTTT

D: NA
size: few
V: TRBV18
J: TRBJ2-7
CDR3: CASSPKETYEQYF
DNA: TGTGCCAGCTCACCAAAGGAGACCTACGAGCAGTACTTC

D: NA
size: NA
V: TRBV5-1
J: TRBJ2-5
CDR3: CASSLSGSPVPQETQYF
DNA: TGCGCCAGCAGCTTGTCCGGAAGTCCCGTCCCCCAAGAGACCCAGTACTTC

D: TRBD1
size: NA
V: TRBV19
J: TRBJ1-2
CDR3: CASGRRGRDDGYTF
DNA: TGTGCCAGTGGCAGAAGGGGGCGTGATGATGGCTACACCTTC

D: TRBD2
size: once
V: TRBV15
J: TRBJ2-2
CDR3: CATSRAPSGGTSTGELFF
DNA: TGTGCCACCAGCAGAGCCCCTAGCGGGGGGACCTCCACCGGGGAGCTGTTTTTT

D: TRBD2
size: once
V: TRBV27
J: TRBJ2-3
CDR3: CASSRGVTDTQYF
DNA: TGTGCCAGCAGCCGGGGGGTCACAGATACGCAGTATTTT

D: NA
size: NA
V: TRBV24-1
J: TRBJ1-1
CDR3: CATSTSAGGFEAFF
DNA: NA

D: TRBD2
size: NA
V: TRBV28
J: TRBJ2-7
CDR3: CASTRTSGTYEQYF
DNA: TGTGCCAGCACAAGGACTAGCGGTACTTACGAGCAGTACTTC

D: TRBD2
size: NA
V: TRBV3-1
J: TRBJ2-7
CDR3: CASSQLAVAEEQYF
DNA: TGTGCCAGCAGCCAACTAGCGGTCGCCGAAGAGCAGTACTTC

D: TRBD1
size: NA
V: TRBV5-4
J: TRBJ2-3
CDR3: CASSLGQVSTDTQYF
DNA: TGTGCCAGCAGCCTGGGACAGGTTAGCACAGATACGCAGTATTTT

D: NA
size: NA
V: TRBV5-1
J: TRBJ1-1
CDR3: CASTLGRPSDTEAFF
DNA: TGCGCCAGCACCCTTGGACGCCCGTCGGACACTGAAGCTTTCTTT

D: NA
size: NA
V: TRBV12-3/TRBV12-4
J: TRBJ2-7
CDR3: CASSGRGGSYEQYF
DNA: TGTGCCAGCAGCGGGAGAGGTGGGAGCTACGAGCAGTACTTC

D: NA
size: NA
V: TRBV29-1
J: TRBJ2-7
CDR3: CSVRGGYSYEQYF
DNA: TGCAGCGTGAGAGGCGGGTACTCCTACGAGCAGTACTTC

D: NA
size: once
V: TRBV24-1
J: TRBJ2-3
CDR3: CATSQRAGSTDTQYF
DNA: TGTGCCACCAGCCAACGAGCGGGCAGCACAGATACGCAGTATTTT

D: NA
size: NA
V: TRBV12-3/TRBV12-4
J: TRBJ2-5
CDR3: CASSSLGFGKQETQYF
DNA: TGTGCCAGCAGTTCCCTGGGCTTCGGCAAACAAGAGACCCAGTACTTC

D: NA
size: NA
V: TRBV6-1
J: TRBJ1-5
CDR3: CASRSLAGTQPQHF
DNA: TGTGCCAGCAGGTCTTTAGCGGGTACTCAGCCCCAGCATTTT

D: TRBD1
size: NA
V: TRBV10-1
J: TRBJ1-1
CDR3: CASSPDRANTEAFF
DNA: TGCGCCAGCAGTCCGGACAGGGCCAACACTGAAGCTTTCTTT

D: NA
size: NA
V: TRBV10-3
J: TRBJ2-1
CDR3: CAISYSEVYNEQFF
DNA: TGTGCCATCAGTTATAGCGAGGTATACAATGAGCAGTTCTTC

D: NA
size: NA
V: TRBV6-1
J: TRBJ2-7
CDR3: CASSPQWGYEQYF
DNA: TGTGCCAGCAGCCCTCAGTGGGGTTACGAGCAGTACTTC

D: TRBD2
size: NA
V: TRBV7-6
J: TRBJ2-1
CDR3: CASSPTDGGASEQFF
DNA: TGTGCCAGCAGCCCCACTGACGGGGGGGCCTCTGAGCAGTTCTTC

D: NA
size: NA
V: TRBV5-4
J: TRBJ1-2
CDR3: CASSLAGRGYTF
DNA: TGTGCCAGCAGCTTGGCGGGCAGGGGCTACACCTTC

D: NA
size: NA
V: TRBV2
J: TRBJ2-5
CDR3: CASSASGGSETQYF
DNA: TGTGCCAGCAGCGCCTCTGGGGGTTCGGAGACCCAGTACTTC

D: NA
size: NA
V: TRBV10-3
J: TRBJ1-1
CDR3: CAINFSENTEAFF
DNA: TGTGCCATCAACTTCTCAGAGAACACTGAAGCTTTCTTT

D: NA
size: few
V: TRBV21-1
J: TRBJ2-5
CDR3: CASSKDQGQENRPQETQYF
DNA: TGTGCCAGCAGCAAAGATCAAGGGCAGGAGAATAGACCCCAAGAGACCCAGTACTTC

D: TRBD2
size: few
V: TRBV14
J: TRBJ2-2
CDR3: CASSQTSGRIGELFF
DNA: TGTGCCAGCAGCCAGACTAGCGGGAGGATTGGGGAGCTGTTTTTT

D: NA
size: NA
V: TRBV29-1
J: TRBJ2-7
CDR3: CSVGDGPYEQYF
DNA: TGCAGCGTTGGAGACGGCCCATACGAGCAGTACTTC

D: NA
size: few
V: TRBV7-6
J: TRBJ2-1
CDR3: CASSLNNEQFF
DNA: TGTGCCAGCAGCCTTAACAATGAGCAGTTCTTC

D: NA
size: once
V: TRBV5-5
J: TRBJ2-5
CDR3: CASSLESSRYQYF
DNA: TGTGCCAGCAGCTTGGAATCGTCGCGGTACCAGTACTTC

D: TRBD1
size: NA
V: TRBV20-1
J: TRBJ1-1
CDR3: CSAAQGINTEAFF
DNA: TGCAGTGCTGCACAGGGGATCAACACTGAAGCTTTCTTT

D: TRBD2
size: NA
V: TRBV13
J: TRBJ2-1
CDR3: CASSLGTSGSFGEQFF
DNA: TGTGCCAGCAGCCTAGGGACTAGCGGGAGTTTTGGTGAGCAGTTCTTC

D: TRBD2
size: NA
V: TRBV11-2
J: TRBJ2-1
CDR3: CASSSPGLANNEQFF
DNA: TGTGCCAGCAGCTCCCCGGGACTAGCGAACAATGAGCAGTTCTTC

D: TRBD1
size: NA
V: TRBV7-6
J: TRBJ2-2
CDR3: CASSWQGAQTGELFF
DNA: TGTGCCAGCAGCTGGCAGGGGGCGCAAACCGGGGAGCTGTTTTTT

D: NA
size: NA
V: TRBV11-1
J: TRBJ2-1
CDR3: CASSLPPEGARDEQFF
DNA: TGTGCCAGCAGCTTACCCCCCGAAGGAGCGAGGGATGAGCAGTTCTTC

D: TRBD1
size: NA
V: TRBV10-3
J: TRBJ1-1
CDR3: CAIRGDSITEAFF
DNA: TGTGCCATCAGAGGGGACAGCATCACTGAAGCTTTCTTT

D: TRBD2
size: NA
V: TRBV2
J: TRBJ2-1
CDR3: CASSLMTSGRGHEQFF
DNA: TGTGCCAGCAGTTTGATGACTAGCGGGAGAGGGCATGAGCAGTTCTTC

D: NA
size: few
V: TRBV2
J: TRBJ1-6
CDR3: CASSEALGGNSPLHF
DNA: TGTGCCAGCAGTGAAGCGCTCGGAGGAAATTCACCCCTCCACTTT

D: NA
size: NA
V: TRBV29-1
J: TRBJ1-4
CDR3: CSVGSGEKLFF
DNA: TGCAGCGTGGGGTCTGGAGAAAAACTGTTTTTT

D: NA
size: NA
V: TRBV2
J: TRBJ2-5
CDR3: CASSEPETQYF
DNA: TGTGCCAGCAGTGAGCCGGAGACCCAGTACTTC